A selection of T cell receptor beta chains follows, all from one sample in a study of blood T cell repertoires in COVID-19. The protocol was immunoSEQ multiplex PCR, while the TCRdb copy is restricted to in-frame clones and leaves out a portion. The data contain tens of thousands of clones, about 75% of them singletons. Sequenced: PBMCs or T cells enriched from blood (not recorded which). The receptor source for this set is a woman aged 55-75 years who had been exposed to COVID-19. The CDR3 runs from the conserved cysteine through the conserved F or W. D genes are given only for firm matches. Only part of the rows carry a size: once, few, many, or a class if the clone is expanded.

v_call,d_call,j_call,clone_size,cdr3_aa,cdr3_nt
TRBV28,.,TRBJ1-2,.,CASSPLTGLSYGYTF,TGTGCCAGCAGTCCCCTCACAGGGTTGAGCTATGGCTACACCTTC
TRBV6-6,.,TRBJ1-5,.,CASSIARRQPQHF,TGTGCCAGCAGCATTGCCAGGAGGCAGCCCCAGCATTTT
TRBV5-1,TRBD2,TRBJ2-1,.,CASSPGGTVYNEQFF,TGCGCCAGCTCTCCGGGGGGGACGGTCTACAATGAGCAGTTCTTC
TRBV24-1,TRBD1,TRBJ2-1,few,CATSDSDPGQGYEQFF,TGTGCCACCAGTGATTCAGACCCGGGACAGGGATATGAGCAGTTCTTC
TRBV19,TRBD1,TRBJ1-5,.,CASSSQGGQPQHF,TGTGCCAGTAGCTCACAGGGGGGGCAGCCCCAGCATTTT
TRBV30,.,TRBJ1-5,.,CAASGGVGQPQHF,TGTGCCGCCTCGGGGGGAGTGGGTCAGCCCCAGCATTTT
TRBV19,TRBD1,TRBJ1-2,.,CASHPDRGGYTF,TGTGCCAGTCATCCCGACAGGGGTGGCTACACCTTC
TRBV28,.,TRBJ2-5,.,CASSPWGQGQETQYF,TGTGCCAGCAGTCCATGGGGGCAGGGACAAGAGACCCAGTACTTC
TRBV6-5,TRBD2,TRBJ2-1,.,CASSYRASGLNEQFF,TGTGCCAGCAGTTACAGGGCTAGCGGGCTTAATGAGCAGTTCTTC
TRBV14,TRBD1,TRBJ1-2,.,CASSRRAGTGTWDGYTF,TGTGCCAGCAGCCGCCGAGCCGGGACAGGGACCTGGGATGGCTACACCTTC
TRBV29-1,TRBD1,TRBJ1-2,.,CSIRTGSYGYTF,TGCAGCATTCGGACAGGGAGCTATGGCTACACCTTC
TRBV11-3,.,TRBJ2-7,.,CASSLRGGRGEQYF,TGTGCCAGCAGCTTACGTGGCGGTCGAGGCGAGCAGTACTTC
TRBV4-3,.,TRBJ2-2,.,CASSHNRGLNTGELFF,TGCGCCAGCAGCCATAATCGGGGTTTGAACACCGGGGAGCTGTTTTTT
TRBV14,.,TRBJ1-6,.,CASSPQGAYNSPLHF,TGTGCCAGCAGCCCACAAGGGGCCTATAATTCACCCCTCCACTTT
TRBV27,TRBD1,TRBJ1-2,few,CASSLSRPGTGGLEGYTF,TGTGCCAGCAGTTTATCGCGCCCGGGGACAGGGGGACTGGAGGGCTACACCTTC
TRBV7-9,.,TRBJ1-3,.,CASSFHGNTIYF,TGTGCCAGCAGCTTTCATGGAAACACCATATATTTT
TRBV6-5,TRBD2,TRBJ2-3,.,CASSFGGGAMADTQYF,TGTGCCAGCAGTTTTGGCGGGGGGGCCATGGCAGATACGCAGTATTTT
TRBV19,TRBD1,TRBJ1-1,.,CASTGGFAEAFF,TGTGCCAGTACAGGGGGCTTCGCTGAAGCTTTCTTT
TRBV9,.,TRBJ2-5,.,CASSATPLEQETQYF,TGTGCCAGCAGCGCCACACCACTAGAACAAGAGACCCAGTACTTC
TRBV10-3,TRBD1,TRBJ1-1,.,CAIRPGQTNTEAFF,TGTGCCATCAGGCCGGGACAGACGAACACTGAAGCTTTCTTT
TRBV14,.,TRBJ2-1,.,CASSQQGNVYGNEQFF,TGTGCCAGCAGCCAACAGGGGAACGTTTATGGAAATGAGCAGTTCTTC
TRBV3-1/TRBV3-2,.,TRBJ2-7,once,CASSRAENYEQYF,TGTGCCAGCAGCCGAGCGGAGAACTACGAGCAGTACTTC
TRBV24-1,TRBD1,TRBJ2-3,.,CATSFGDRSSTDTQYF,TGTGCCACTTCCTTTGGGGACAGGTCAAGCACAGATACGCAGTATTTT
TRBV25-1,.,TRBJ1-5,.,CASSGGRSNQPQHF,TGTGCCAGCAGTGGAGGGCGTAGCAATCAGCCCCAGCATTTT
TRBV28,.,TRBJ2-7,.,CAIRGAAYEQYF,TGTGCCATACGGGGGGCCGCCTACGAGCAGTACTTC
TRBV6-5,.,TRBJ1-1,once,CASEATFTRNTEAFF,TGTGCCAGCGAGGCTACATTTACACGGAACACTGAAGCTTTCTTT
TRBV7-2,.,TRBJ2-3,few,CASSFQGPDTQYF,TGTGCCAGCAGCTTTCAGGGCCCAGATACGCAGTATTTT
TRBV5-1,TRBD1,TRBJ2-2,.,CASSFGDRDTGELFF,TGCGCCAGCAGCTTCGGGGACAGGGACACCGGGGAGCTGTTTTTT
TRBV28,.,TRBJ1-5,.,CASRGGSSNQPQHF,TGTGCCAGCAGGGGGGGGAGCTCCAATCAGCCCCAGCATTTT
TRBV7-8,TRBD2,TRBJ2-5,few,CASSTRLAGGEETQYF,TGTGCCAGCAGCACTAGACTAGCGGGGGGGGAAGAGACCCAGTACTTC
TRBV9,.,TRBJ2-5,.,CASSGTRGETQYF,TGTGCCAGCAGCGGTACCCGGGGGGAGACCCAGTACTTC
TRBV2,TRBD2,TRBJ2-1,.,CASSARGGLNEQFF,TGTGCCAGCAGTGCCCGGGGGGGCCTGAATGAGCAGTTCTTC
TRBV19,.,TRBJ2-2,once,CASSSPVPTGELFF,TGTGCCAGTAGTTCTCCCGTTCCCACCGGGGAGCTGTTTTTT
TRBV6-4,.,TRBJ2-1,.,CASKGSGDNNEQFF,TGTGCCAGCAAGGGCAGCGGGGACAACAATGAGCAGTTCTTC
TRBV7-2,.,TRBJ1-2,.,CASSSRGTYGYTF,TGTGCCAGCAGCTCCAGGGGCACCTATGGCTACACCTTC
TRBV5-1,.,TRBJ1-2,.,CASSLEGRQLYGYTF,TGCGCCAGCAGCTTGGAGGGTCGACAGCTCTATGGCTACACCTTC
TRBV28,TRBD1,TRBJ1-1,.,CASSRLTPGQIIEAFF,TGTGCCAGCAGTCGACTAACACCGGGACAGATAATTGAAGCTTTCTTT
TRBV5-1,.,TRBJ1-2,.,CASSLRVGGYGYTF,TGCGCCAGCAGCCTCAGGGTGGGCGGCTATGGCTACACCTTC
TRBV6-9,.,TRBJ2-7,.,CASSYSCQGDLYEQYF,TGTGCCAGCAGTTATTCTTGTCAGGGTGATCTGTACGAGCAGTACTTC
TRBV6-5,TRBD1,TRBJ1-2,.,CASSRGQGGYGYTF,TGTGCCAGCAGCAGGGGACAGGGGGGCTATGGCTACACCTTC
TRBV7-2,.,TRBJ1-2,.,CASSLDKGFGYTF,TGTGCCAGCAGCTTAGACAAGGGGTTTGGCTACACCTTC